This T cell receptor (beta chain) was sequenced for a study of blood T cell repertoires in COVID-19. Study-wide background: Samples representing acute and convalescent COVID-19 were sourced from the United States, Italy and Spain. PBMCs, B-cell-depleted T cells, or T cells were the source of the cDNA or gDNA that made up the material.

The CDR3 is made up of 11 amino acids. Germline CDR1 is MNHEY and CDR2 is SVGAGI. V trimming: 6 bases; J trimming: 6 bases; junction bases outside the gene matches: 1. Original handling: Amplification from reference gene primers served as the basis for estimated nucleated cell counts. The repertoire was sequenced with immunoSEQ multiplex PCR; TCRdb's copy has only in-frame clones and lacks some. The V and J calls and clone size are taken from that table; D and trimming were inferred from the DNA. The table records approximately 260,000 clones, approximately 88% of them present only once. The TCR was taken from a man aged 45-65 years with acute or convalescent COVID-19. The J gene is TRBJ1-1, the V gene TRBV6-5, with 7 nucleotides matching TRBD1. The sample was peripheral blood. Written as DNA, the CDR3 is TGTGCCAGCAGAGGACAGGCTGAAGCTTTCTTT. As protein: CASRGQAEAFF.